This is a list of T cell receptor beta chains from one sample in a study of radiotherapy plus CTLA-4 blockade in lung cancer. Clones were read by immunoSEQ multiplex PCR, and TCRdb kept only the in-frame ones, dropping some. The sample has about 48,000 clones; 75% to 90% are singletons. The sequencing here drew on peripheral blood, taken from a patient treated with radiotherapy plus ipilimumab. Receptors were obtained from a human donor with non-small cell lung cancer who had stable disease on radiotherapy plus ipilimumab. The CDR3 runs from the conserved cysteine through the conserved F or W. The order of the fields is D gene, V gene, clone size, J gene, CDR3 protein, CDR3 DNA. D genes are given only for firm matches. For some rows the clone size is stated as once, few or many, or as a class when expanded; others skip it.

d_call: TRBD2
v_call: TRBV6-6
clone_size: once
j_call: TRBJ2-1
cdr3_aa: CASSYFALAGGNEQFF
cdr3_nt: TGTGCCAGCAGTTACTTCGCATTAGCGGGAGGTAATGAGCAGTTCTTC

d_call: NA
v_call: TRBV7-2
clone_size: NA
j_call: TRBJ1-5
cdr3_aa: CASSLTGLSNQPQHF
cdr3_nt: TGTGCCAGCAGCCTCACAGGGCTAAGCAATCAGCCCCAGCATTTT

d_call: NA
v_call: TRBV28
clone_size: few
j_call: TRBJ2-7
cdr3_aa: CASSGFFSEGGTYEQYF
cdr3_nt: TGTGCCAGCAGCGGCTTTTTTTCGGAAGGAGGGACCTACGAGCAGTACTTC

d_call: TRBD2
v_call: TRBV4-3
clone_size: NA
j_call: TRBJ2-1
cdr3_aa: CASSQGLAGGIYNEQFF
cdr3_nt: TGCGCCAGCAGCCAAGGACTAGCGGGAGGAATTTACAATGAGCAGTTCTTC

d_call: NA
v_call: TRBV9
clone_size: NA
j_call: TRBJ1-4
cdr3_aa: CASSVEGVRGEKLFF
cdr3_nt: TGTGCCAGCAGCGTAGAGGGGGTAAGGGGCGAAAAACTGTTTTTT

d_call: NA
v_call: TRBV5-1
clone_size: NA
j_call: TRBJ2-1
cdr3_aa: CASSSAGGYNEQFF
cdr3_nt: TGCGCCAGCAGCTCTGCGGGTGGCTACAATGAGCAGTTCTTC

d_call: NA
v_call: TRBV4-1
clone_size: NA
j_call: TRBJ2-1
cdr3_aa: CASSQDLPTYNEQFF
cdr3_nt: TGCGCCAGCAGCCAAGACCTACCTACGTACAATGAGCAGTTCTTC

d_call: NA
v_call: TRBV4-3
clone_size: NA
j_call: TRBJ2-3
cdr3_aa: CASSQDTTSTDTQYF
cdr3_nt: TGCGCCAGCAGCCAAGATACGACTAGCACAGATACGCAGTATTTT

d_call: TRBD1
v_call: TRBV6-5
clone_size: NA
j_call: TRBJ2-7
cdr3_aa: CASSLGQGIYEQYF
cdr3_nt: TGTGCCAGCAGTCTCGGACAGGGGATTTACGAGCAGTACTTC

d_call: NA
v_call: TRBV21-1
clone_size: NA
j_call: TRBJ2-7
cdr3_aa: CASSKRCTGDYEQYF
cdr3_nt: TGTGCCAGCAGCAAAAGGTGTACAGGGGACTACGAGCAGTACTTC

d_call: TRBD2
v_call: TRBV7-2
clone_size: few
j_call: TRBJ2-7
cdr3_aa: CASSSTSGGYEQYF
cdr3_nt: TGTGCCAGCAGCTCGACTAGCGGGGGCTACGAGCAGTACTTC

d_call: TRBD2
v_call: TRBV7-2
clone_size: NA
j_call: TRBJ2-1
cdr3_aa: CASSPPGLAPNNEQFF
cdr3_nt: TGTGCCAGCAGCCCCCCGGGACTAGCGCCCAACAATGAGCAGTTCTTC

d_call: TRBD2
v_call: TRBV30
clone_size: few
j_call: TRBJ2-7
cdr3_aa: CASRGRLAASEQYF
cdr3_nt: TGTGCCTCTCGTGGGAGACTAGCGGCCTCCGAGCAGTACTTC

d_call: NA
v_call: TRBV5-1
clone_size: NA
j_call: TRBJ1-1
cdr3_aa: CASSLHGEAEAFF
cdr3_nt: TGCGCCAGCAGCTTACACGGGGAGGCTGAAGCTTTCTTT

d_call: TRBD2
v_call: TRBV30
clone_size: NA
j_call: TRBJ2-5
cdr3_aa: CAWSVGVAGVGLETQYF
cdr3_nt: TGTGCCTGGAGTGTAGGAGTAGCGGGAGTGGGGTTGGAGACCCAGTACTTC

d_call: NA
v_call: TRBV6-5
clone_size: NA
j_call: TRBJ2-2
cdr3_aa: CASSYGQITGELFF
cdr3_nt: TGTGCCAGCAGTTACGGGCAGATCACCGGGGAGCTGTTTTTT

d_call: NA
v_call: TRBV7-2
clone_size: once
j_call: TRBJ1-2
cdr3_aa: CASSLGSGEVGGYTF
cdr3_nt: TGTGCCAGCAGCTTAGGGTCAGGGGAAGTAGGTGGCTACACCTTC

d_call: NA
v_call: TRBV7-2
clone_size: NA
j_call: TRBJ2-2
cdr3_aa: CASSLAPGENTGELFF
cdr3_nt: TGTGCCAGCAGCTTAGCCCCAGGGGAGAACACCGGGGAGCTGTTTTTT

d_call: NA
v_call: TRBV2
clone_size: few
j_call: TRBJ1-4
cdr3_aa: CASSSRGANEKLFF
cdr3_nt: TGTGCCAGCAGTTCCCGGGGGGCTAATGAAAAACTGTTTTTT

d_call: NA
v_call: TRBV10-3
clone_size: NA
j_call: TRBJ1-6
cdr3_aa: CAIMLAGPALGLYNSPLHF
cdr3_nt: TGTGCCATCATGCTGGCCGGGCCGGCCCTGGGGCTCTATAATTCACCCCTCCACTTT

d_call: TRBD1
v_call: TRBV4-1
clone_size: NA
j_call: TRBJ1-5
cdr3_aa: CASSQEEGTGARGQPQHF
cdr3_nt: TGCGCCAGCAGCCAAGAAGAGGGCACAGGGGCTAGGGGTCAGCCCCAGCATTTT

d_call: TRBD2
v_call: TRBV7-9
clone_size: NA
j_call: TRBJ2-5
cdr3_aa: CASRSSGTSGVQETQYF
cdr3_nt: TGTGCCAGCAGATCCTCCGGGACTAGCGGGGTACAAGAGACCCAGTACTTC

d_call: NA
v_call: TRBV7-6
clone_size: NA
j_call: TRBJ2-2
cdr3_aa: CASSLGSRGELFF
cdr3_nt: TGTGCCAGCAGCTTAGGATCTAGGGGGGAGCTGTTTTTT

d_call: TRBD1
v_call: TRBV5-1
clone_size: NA
j_call: TRBJ2-1
cdr3_aa: CASSQDRYNEQFF
cdr3_nt: TGCGCCAGCTCCCAGGACAGGTACAATGAGCAGTTCTTC

d_call: NA
v_call: TRBV18
clone_size: NA
j_call: TRBJ2-7
cdr3_aa: CASSPPRDEQYF
cdr3_nt: TGTGCCAGCTCACCACCCCGGGACGAGCAGTACTTC

d_call: NA
v_call: TRBV7-2
clone_size: NA
j_call: TRBJ2-7
cdr3_aa: CASSLSSSDYEQYF
cdr3_nt: TGTGCCAGCAGCTTATCGAGCTCGGACTACGAGCAGTACTTC

d_call: NA
v_call: TRBV5-4
clone_size: NA
j_call: TRBJ2-1
cdr3_aa: CASSPRDFRDHNEQFF
cdr3_nt: TGTGCCAGCAGCCCGCGGGACTTCCGGGATCACAATGAGCAGTTCTTC

d_call: NA
v_call: TRBV29-1
clone_size: once
j_call: TRBJ1-2
cdr3_aa: CSVGGPGGYGYTF
cdr3_nt: TGCAGCGTGGGGGGACCCGGGGGGTATGGCTACACCTTC

d_call: NA
v_call: TRBV27
clone_size: NA
j_call: TRBJ2-7
cdr3_aa: CASSPDRDKRTSRTSYEQYF
cdr3_nt: TGTGCCAGCAGTCCCGACAGGGACAAGAGGACTAGCCGGACGTCCTACGAGCAGTACTTC

d_call: NA
v_call: TRBV5-1
clone_size: NA
j_call: TRBJ1-1
cdr3_aa: CASSLRQATTEAFF
cdr3_nt: TGCGCCAGCAGCTTGCGACAGGCTACTACTGAAGCTTTCTTT

d_call: TRBD1
v_call: TRBV27
clone_size: NA
j_call: TRBJ2-4
cdr3_aa: CASSFQGVKNIQYF
cdr3_nt: TGTGCCAGCAGTTTCCAGGGGGTGAAAAACATTCAGTACTTC

d_call: TRBD2
v_call: TRBV19
clone_size: NA
j_call: TRBJ2-7
cdr3_aa: CASSLRTSGRIYEQYF
cdr3_nt: TGTGCCAGTAGTTTAAGGACTAGCGGGAGAATATACGAGCAGTACTTC

d_call: TRBD2
v_call: TRBV4-3
clone_size: NA
j_call: TRBJ2-1
cdr3_aa: CASSPTGTSRRYEQFF
cdr3_nt: TGCGCCAGCAGCCCGACCGGGACTAGCAGGAGGTATGAGCAGTTCTTC

d_call: TRBD1
v_call: TRBV19
clone_size: NA
j_call: TRBJ2-7
cdr3_aa: CASSWGTGGSYEQYF
cdr3_nt: TGTGCCAGTAGTTGGGGGACAGGGGGCTCCTACGAGCAGTACTTC

d_call: NA
v_call: TRBV30
clone_size: once
j_call: TRBJ2-3
cdr3_aa: CAWSHSGIRGDTQYF
cdr3_nt: TGTGCCTGGAGTCATAGCGGAATTAGGGGAGATACGCAGTATTTT

d_call: TRBD2
v_call: TRBV7-3
clone_size: NA
j_call: TRBJ2-1
cdr3_aa: CASGLAGGPNEQFF
cdr3_nt: TGTGCCAGCGGGCTAGCGGGAGGCCCCAATGAGCAGTTCTTC

d_call: NA
v_call: TRBV27
clone_size: NA
j_call: TRBJ2-1
cdr3_aa: CASSLPGMPYNEQFF
cdr3_nt: TGTGCCAGCAGTTTACCAGGGATGCCGTACAATGAGCAGTTCTTC

d_call: NA
v_call: TRBV5-8
clone_size: NA
j_call: TRBJ1-4
cdr3_aa: CASSLVTVRGEKLFF
cdr3_nt: TGTGCCAGCAGCCTCGTGACAGTCCGAGGTGAAAAACTGTTTTTT

d_call: TRBD1
v_call: TRBV6-4
clone_size: few
j_call: TRBJ1-2
cdr3_aa: CASSAGQGSYGYTF
cdr3_nt: TGTGCCAGCAGTGCGGGACAGGGAAGCTATGGCTACACCTTC

d_call: TRBD2
v_call: TRBV7-3
clone_size: NA
j_call: TRBJ2-7
cdr3_aa: CASSPGTSGRASRNEQYF
cdr3_nt: TGTGCCAGCAGCCCAGGGACTAGCGGGAGGGCCTCGCGGAACGAGCAGTACTTC

d_call: TRBD2
v_call: TRBV27
clone_size: NA
j_call: TRBJ2-3
cdr3_aa: CASTRTSGTDTQYF
cdr3_nt: TGTGCCAGCACCAGGACTAGCGGCACAGATACGCAGTATTTT